This entry is about one T cell receptor beta chain. The sample has other DNA sequences that encode this CDR3 too. Repertoires were generated with immunoSEQ multiplex PCR, while TCRdb's copy carries only in-frame clones and drops some. The sample consists of tens of thousands of clones, 90% to 95% of them appearing once. This record comes from a study of cytomegalovirus exposure and HLA in healthy donors. From germline, CDR1 is KGHSH and CDR2 LQKENI. The CDR3 runs 14 residues. V lost 0 bases to trimming and J lost 1 base, with 7 bases between them. This chain links TRBV18 with TRBJ2-7; no clear D. Sequencing was performed on PBMCs. This TCR derives from a woman aged 18-29 years in good health and CMV-seropositive. This CDR3 is CASSPPAGSYEQYF. As DNA, the CDR3 is TGTGCCAGCTCACCACCCGCCGGGTCCTACGAGCAGTACTTC. Supplemented by reference TRBV18 and TRBJ2-7, the full variable domain reads NAGVMQNPRHLVRRRGQEARLRCSPMKGHSHVYWYRQLPEEGLKFMVYLQKENIIDESGMPKERFSAEFPKEGPSILRIQQVVRGDSAAYFCASSPPAGSYEQYFGPGTRLTVT.